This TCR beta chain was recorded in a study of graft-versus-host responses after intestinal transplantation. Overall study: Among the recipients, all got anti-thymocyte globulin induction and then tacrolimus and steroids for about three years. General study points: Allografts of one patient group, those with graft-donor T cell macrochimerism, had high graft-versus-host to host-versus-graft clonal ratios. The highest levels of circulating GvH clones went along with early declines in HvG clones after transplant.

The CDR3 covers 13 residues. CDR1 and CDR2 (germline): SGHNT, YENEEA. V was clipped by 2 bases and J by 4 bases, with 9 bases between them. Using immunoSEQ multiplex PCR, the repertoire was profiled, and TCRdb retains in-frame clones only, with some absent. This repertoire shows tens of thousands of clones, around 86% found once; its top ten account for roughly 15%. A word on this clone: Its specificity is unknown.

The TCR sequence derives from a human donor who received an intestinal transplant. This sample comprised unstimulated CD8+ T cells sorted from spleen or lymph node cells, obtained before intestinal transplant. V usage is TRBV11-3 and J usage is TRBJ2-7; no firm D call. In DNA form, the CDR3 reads TGTGCCAGCAGCTTATCGAGCGCGTACGAGCAGTACTTC. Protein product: CASSLSSAYEQYF.